The 25 T cell receptor beta chains below come from one sample, sequenced in a study of shared clonotypes between healthy human individuals. CD45RO-negative cells were positively selected for CCR7, leaving out terminally differentiated effector memory CD45RA+ cells. Generated by immunoSEQ multiplex PCR, the TCRdb table keeps only in-frame clones and is missing some. The table lists millions of clones, 93% of them singletons. The sequenced material came from naive CD8+ T cells from PBMCs. These receptors came from a man aged 18 to 35 in good health. Some clones in this sample may be carry-over from other donors' samples.

The V and J genes are TRBV4-2 and TRBJ2-7, with D possibly matching TRBD1 (6 bases). The CDR3 runs 15 residues. In germline, CDR1 is LGHNA, CDR2 YNFKEQ. V lost 4 bases, J lost 0 bases, and 13 bases lay in between. CDR3 region: CASSRTRGNSYEQYF. For the CDR3, the DNA is TGTGCCAGCAGCCGTACGAGGGGGAACTCCTACGAGCAGTACTTC.

As regards this clone: Other DNA sequences from this sample encode an identical CDR3 as well. The CDR3 protein is CASSLIYEQYF. In DNA form, the CDR3 reads TGTGCCAGCAGTTTAATTTACGAGCAGTACTTC. The V and J genes are TRBV28 and TRBJ2-7; D unresolved. Germline CDR1 and CDR2: MDHEN and SYDVKM. V was pared by 2 bases and J by 4 bases, with 3 bases between. The CDR3 consists of 11 residues.

This chain connects TRBV19 to TRBJ2-1, with 10 bases that match TRBD2. Germline trimming cut 7 bases from V and 3 bases from J; bases unmatched to any gene: 6. The CDR3 has 15 residues. Germline V gene sequence: CDR1 LNHDA, CDR2 SQIVND (reference sequence). The DNA of the CDR3 is TGTGCCAGTAATCCAGCGGGAGGGTTCTACAATGAGCAGTTCTTC. This codes for CASNPAGGFYNEQFF.

This rearrangement joins TRBV5-4 to TRBJ1-1, with D possibly being TRBD1 (6 bases). Germline-derived CDR1 and CDR2 are SGHNT and YYREEE (reference sequence). V was pared by 3 bases and J by 3 bases, with 12 bases between. The CDR3 is 14 residues long. DNA for the CDR3: TGTGCCAGCAGCTACCCAGGGGAAGACACTGAAGCTTTCTTT. This sequence encodes CASSYPGEDTEAFF. Looking up the rest from reference TRBV5-4 and TRBJ1-1 gives the full variable domain: ETGVTQSPTHLIKTRGQQVTLRCSSQSGHNTVSWYQQALGQGPQFIFQYYREEENGRGNFPPRFSGLQFPNYSSELNVNALELDDSALYLCASSYPGEDTEAFFGQGTRLTVV.

The chain couples TRBV9 to TRBJ2-1; TRBD2 matches 10 bases. Germline V gene sequence: CDR1 SGDLS, CDR2 YYNGEE. The CDR3 extends over 18 amino acids. The trim removed 0 bases at V and 4 bases at J, leaving 10 bases unmatched. CDR3 sequence: CASSVDGLAGAFYNEQFF. As DNA, the CDR3 is TGTGCCAGCAGCGTAGACGGTCTAGCGGGAGCTTTTTACAATGAGCAGTTCTTC. The full variable domain, with the rest looked up from reference TRBV9 and TRBJ2-1, is DSGVTQTPKHLITATGQRVTLRCSPRSGDLSVYWYQQSLDQGLQFLIQYYNGEERAKGNILERFSAQQFPDLHSELNLSSLELGDSALYFCASSVDGLAGAFYNEQFFGPGTRLTVL.

CDR3 protein: CASSRLVDSGETQYF. In nucleotides, the CDR3 is TGCGCCAGCAGCCGACTAGTCGACAGTGGCGAGACCCAGTACTTC. This rearrangement joins TRBV4-3 to TRBJ2-5; the D gene is possibly TRBD2 (6 bases). Germline V gives CDR1 LGHNA, CDR2 YSLEER. The CDR3 runs 15 residues. With 4 bases removed from V and 5 bases from J, the gap between germline ends came to 17 bases.

The rearrangement joins TRBV7-2 to TRBJ2-2; 7 positions agree with TRBD2. Germline-derived CDR1 and CDR2 are SGHTA and FQGNSA. The CDR3 sequence is 19 residues long. The V and J ends lost 5 bases and 8 bases, in that order; junction bases with no gene match: 23. The chain's CDR3 is CASSKWRRLADALEGELFF. The CDR3 coding sequence is TGTGCCAGCAGCAAATGGCGGCGCCTAGCGGATGCACTAGAGGGGGAGCTGTTTTTT.

This chain uses TRBV2 with TRBJ1-2; TRBD1 agrees at 9 bases. This CDR3 comprises 14 residues. The junction had 9 bases not matched to a gene; V was cut back by 6 bases and J by 7 bases. In germline, CDR1 is SNHLY, CDR2 FYNNEI. The CDR3 sequence is CASRGQGSSGGYTF. CDR3 nucleotides: TGTGCCAGCAGAGGACAGGGGAGCTCGGGTGGCTACACCTTC.

CDR3 nucleotide sequence: TGCAGCGTTCTGGGCTTGAACACTGAAGCTTTCTTT. Its translation: CSVLGLNTEAFF. V and J are TRBV29-1 and TRBJ1-1; D is uncertain. Germline V gene sequence: CDR1 SQVTM, CDR2 ANQGSEA. This CDR3 is 12 amino acids long. V was clipped by 5 bases and J by 0 bases, with 7 bases between them.

The chain has TRBV4-2 and TRBJ2-1, with a weak D call TRBD2 (5 bases). The germline V gene has CDR1 LGHNA and CDR2 YNFKEQ. The CDR3 has 16 residues. Trimming took off 4 bases at V and 0 bases at J, with 13 bases between the two ends. The CDR3 is CASSRGSNPSYNEQFF. The CDR3 DNA reads TGTGCCAGCAGCCGAGGGTCAAACCCCTCCTACAATGAGCAGTTCTTC.

As to this clone: The same CDR3 can be traced to other DNA sequences in this sample. The genes are TRBV10-3 and TRBJ2-7; 8 bases map to TRBD1. The CDR3 sequence is 13 residues long. V was pared by 6 bases and J by 3 bases, with 4 bases of the junction left unmatched. Germline CDR1 is ENHRY and CDR2 is SYGVKD. CDR3 DNA sequence: TGTGCCATCAGGGGGGACAGGAACTACGAGCAGTACTTC. Translation gives CAIRGDRNYEQYF.

This clone was recorded once. This chain joins TRBV4-3 and TRBJ2-2, with 10 bases fitting TRBD1. This CDR3 is built from 16 residues. After removal of 0 bases from V and 5 bases from J, the junction contained 3 bases not matched to a gene. CDR1 is LGHNA and CDR2 is YSLEER in the germline V gene. The CDR3, as DNA: TGCGCCAGCAGCCAAGATGGACAGGGGGAAACCGGGGAGCTGTTTTTT. Residues: CASSQDGQGETGELFF.

This sequence joins TRBV7-2 and TRBJ1-2; D gene uncertain. Germline CDR1 and CDR2: SGHTA and FQGNSA. This CDR3 contains 14 residues. Trimming pared 6 bases from V and 4 bases from J, leaving 15 bases between. CDR3 sequence: CASSYYEGTYGYTF. In nucleotides, the CDR3 is TGTGCCAGCAGTTACTACGAGGGCACCTATGGCTACACCTTC.

This clone was recorded once. The chain has TRBV27 and TRBJ1-1, with D uncertain. Germline CDR1 is MNHEY and CDR2 is SMNVEV (reference sequence). The CDR3 length is 15 residues. V dropped 6 bases and J dropped 2 bases, with 16 bases sitting between them. The CDR3: CASRDSMSANTEAFF. For the CDR3, the DNA is TGTGCCAGCAGAGATAGTATGTCGGCTAACACTGAAGCTTTCTTT.

The chain has TRBV29-1 and TRBJ2-2, with D possibly being TRBD2 (5 bases). Trimming took off 6 bases at V and 4 bases at J, with 12 bases between the two ends. This CDR3 region has 13 residues. The V gene's germline CDR1 is SQVTM and CDR2 ANQGSEA. Written as DNA, the CDR3 is TGCAGCGTACGACTACCGTTCACCGGGGAGCTGTTTTTT. Its protein is CSVRLPFTGELFF.

The V and J genes are TRBV27 and TRBJ2-1, with TRBD2 matching over 7 bases. Germline lookup yields CDR1 MNHEY and CDR2 SMNVEV (reference sequence). Losses at the gene ends were 4 bases for V and 3 bases for J; bases not matched to a gene: 6. The CDR3 contains 15 residues. The CDR3 sequence is CASSWAGAGYNEQFF. Written as DNA, the CDR3 is TGTGCCAGCAGTTGGGCGGGAGCGGGCTACAATGAGCAGTTCTTC.

V is TRBV10-3 and J is TRBJ2-2; D remains ambiguous. Germline-derived CDR1 and CDR2 are ENHRY and SYGVKD. V was shortened by 2 bases and J by 7 bases, with 8 bases between the two germline ends. This CDR3 is 13 amino acids long. Written as DNA, the CDR3 is TGTGCCATCAGTGAGACCGTAGGCGGGGAGCTGTTTTTT. Translation gives CAISETVGGELFF.

As concerns this clone: The identical CDR3 is also encoded by other nucleotide sequences in the sample. The CDR3 nucleotides are TGTGCCAGTAGTATTCGAGGCCAGGGCTACGAGCAGTACTTC. Its translation: CASSIRGQGYEQYF. The genes are TRBV19 and TRBJ2-7; possibly TRBD1 for D (5 bases). V was pared by 3 bases and J by 3 bases, with 12 bases between. CDR1 is LNHDA and CDR2 is SQIVND in the germline V gene (reference sequence). The CDR3 is 14 residues long. The full variable domain, completed using reference TRBV19 and TRBJ2-7, is DGGITQSPKYLFRKEGQNVTLSCEQNLNHDAMYWYRQDPGQGLRLIYYSQIVNDFQKGDIAEGYSVSREKKESFPLTVTSAQKNPTAFYLCASSIRGQGYEQYFGPGTRLTVT.

The J gene is TRBJ2-7, the V gene TRBV7-8, with D unclear. Germline CDR1 is SGHVS and CDR2 is FQNEAQ. Deletions cut 4 bases from V and 5 bases from J, with 18 bases between. The CDR3 runs 15 residues. CDR3 DNA: TGTGCCAGCAGCTCCGCCGTTGCGGTCGCGAACGAGCAGTACTTC. Its translation is CASSSAVAVANEQYF.

The gene calls are TRBV11-2 and TRBJ2-3, with TRBD2 identical over 8 bases. Germline trimming cut 1 base from V and 0 bases from J; bases unmatched to any gene: 3. This CDR3 has 16 amino acids. In germline, CDR1 is SGHAT, CDR2 FQNNGV. The CDR3 here is CASSLGPSGSTDTQYF. The CDR3 DNA reads as TGTGCCAGCAGCTTAGGGCCTAGCGGGAGCACAGATACGCAGTATTTT.

This chain joins TRBV27 and TRBJ2-4; TRBD2 might be the D (5 bases). Germline assignment: CDR1 MNHEY and CDR2 SMNVEV (reference sequence). The V and J ends lost 0 bases and 5 bases respectively, with 11 bases between them. CDR3 length equals 15 residues. Here the CDR3 DNA reads TGTGCCAGCAGTTTATCGTTCGCGAGGGAAAACATTCAGTACTTC. It is translated as CASSLSFARENIQYF.

The genes are TRBV21-1 and TRBJ1-1. TRBV21-1 is a known pseudogene. The CDR3 spans 18 residues. This CDR3 reads CASSKGRDSRVVDTEAFF. DNA of the CDR3: TGTGCCAGCAGCAAAGGAAGGGATTCTAGGGTGGTGGACACTGAAGCTTTCTTT.

The V call is TRBV7-9, the J call TRBJ1-1; D unclear. Germline V gene lookup returns CDR1 SEHNR and CDR2 FQNEAQ (reference sequence). There are 12 residues in the CDR3. The V end lost 0 bases, the J end lost 5 bases, and 4 bases lay between the germline ends. CDR3 nucleotides: TGTGCCAGCAGCTTAGCTTGGACTGAAGCTTTCTTT. Translation: CASSLAWTEAFF.

This chain uses TRBV7-3 with TRBJ1-2; D gene unclear. This CDR3 comprises 14 residues. V lost 5 bases and J 4 bases, leaving 14 bases between the germline ends. Germline V gene sequence: CDR1 SGHTA, CDR2 FQGTGA. The CDR3 coding sequence is TGTGCCAGCAGCGCGTATCCGGGAAGCTATGGCTACACCTTC. This codes for CASSAYPGSYGYTF.

The J gene is TRBJ2-4, the V gene TRBV18; possible D gene TRBD2, 5 bases. The CDR3 spans 16 residues. V was trimmed by 0 bases and J by 0 bases, leaving 9 bases between them. Per germline, CDR1 KGHSH and CDR2 LQKENI. For the CDR3, the DNA is TGTGCCAGCTCACCACCCCTAGCTCGAGCCAAAAACATTCAGTACTTC. This encodes CASSPPLARAKNIQYF.